This paragraph reports one TCR beta chain. There are 13 residues in the CDR3. V was trimmed by 0 bases and J by 7 bases, leaving 9 bases between them. The germline V gene has CDR1 LGHNA and CDR2 YNFKEQ. The repertoire was sequenced with immunoSEQ multiplex PCR; TCRdb's copy has only in-frame clones and lacks some. Of approximately 63,000 clones detected, over 70% appear once; the ten largest clones hold 7.3%. Time point defined: baseline pretreatment blood. Described treatment: 15 Gy SBRT to primary tumor, nephrectomy 4 weeks later. This sample is part of a study of radiation and T cells in renal cell carcinoma.

The sample was blood, taken from a patient whose treatment included radiotherapy and nephrectomy. The TCR sequence derives from a man aged 55-75 years with renal cell carcinoma. The chain carries TRBV4-2 and TRBJ1-1; a weak D match, TRBD1 (5 bases). CDR3 amino acids: CASSQEAGREAFF. CDR3 DNA: TGTGCCAGCAGCCAAGAGGCAGGGCGTGAAGCTTTCTTT.